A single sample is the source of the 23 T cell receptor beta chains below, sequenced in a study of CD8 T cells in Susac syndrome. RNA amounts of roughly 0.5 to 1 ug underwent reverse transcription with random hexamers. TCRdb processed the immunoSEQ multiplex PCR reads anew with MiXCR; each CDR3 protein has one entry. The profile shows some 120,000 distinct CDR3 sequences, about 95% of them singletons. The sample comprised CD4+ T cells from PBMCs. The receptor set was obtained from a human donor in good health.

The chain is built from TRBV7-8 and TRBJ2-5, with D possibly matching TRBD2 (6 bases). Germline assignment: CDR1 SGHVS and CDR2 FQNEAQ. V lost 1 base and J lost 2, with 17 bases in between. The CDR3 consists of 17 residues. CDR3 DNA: TGTGCCAGCAGCTTAGAAAGGGACCTACGGGGGCAAGAGACCCAGTACTTC. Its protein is CASSLERDLRGQETQYF. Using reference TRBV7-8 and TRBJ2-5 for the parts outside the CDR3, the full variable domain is GAGVSQSPRYKVAKRGQDVALRCDPISGHVSLFWYQQALGQGPEFLTYFQNEAQLDKSGLPSDRFFAERPEGSVSTLKIQRTQQEDSAVYLCASSLERDLRGQETQYFGPGTRLLVL.

The CDR3 DNA sequence: TGCAGTGCTAGCTTTTACAATGAGCAGTTCTTC. This translates into CSASFYNEQFF. The chain joins TRBV20-1 to TRBJ2-1; the D is unclear. The CDR3 totals 11 residues. V was clipped by 3 bases and J by 4 bases, with 4 bases between them. Germline-derived CDR1 and CDR2 are DFQATT and SNEGSKA (reference sequence).

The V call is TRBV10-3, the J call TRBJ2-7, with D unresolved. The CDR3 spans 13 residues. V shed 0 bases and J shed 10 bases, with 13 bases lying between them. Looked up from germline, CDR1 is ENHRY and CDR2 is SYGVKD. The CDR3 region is CAISESIPPEQYF. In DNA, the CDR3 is TGTGCCATCAGTGAGTCGATACCTCCCGAACAGTACTTC.

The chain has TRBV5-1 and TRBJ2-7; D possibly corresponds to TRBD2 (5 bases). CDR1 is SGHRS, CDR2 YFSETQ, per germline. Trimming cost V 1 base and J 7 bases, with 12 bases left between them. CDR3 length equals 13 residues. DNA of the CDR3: TGCGCCAGCAGCTTGAGTCGCCGAGGGGAGCAGTACTTC. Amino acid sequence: CASSLSRRGEQYF.

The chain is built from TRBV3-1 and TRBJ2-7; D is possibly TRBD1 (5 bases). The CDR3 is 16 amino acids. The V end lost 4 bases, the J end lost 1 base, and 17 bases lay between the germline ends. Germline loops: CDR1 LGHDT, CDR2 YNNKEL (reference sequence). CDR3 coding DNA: TGTGCCAGCAGCCGCAACTACGGACAATATTCCTACGAGCAGTACTTC. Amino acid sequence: CASSRNYGQYSYEQYF.

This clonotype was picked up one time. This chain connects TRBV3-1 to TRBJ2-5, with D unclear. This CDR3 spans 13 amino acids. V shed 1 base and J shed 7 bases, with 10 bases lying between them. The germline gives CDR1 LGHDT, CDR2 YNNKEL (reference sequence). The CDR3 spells CASSQGPKVTQYF. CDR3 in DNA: TGTGCCAGCAGCCAAGGGCCAAAGGTGACCCAGTACTTC.

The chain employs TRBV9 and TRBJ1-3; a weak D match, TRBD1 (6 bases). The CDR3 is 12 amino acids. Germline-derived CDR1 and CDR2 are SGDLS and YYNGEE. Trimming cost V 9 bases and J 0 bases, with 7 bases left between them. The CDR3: CATRGSGNTIYF. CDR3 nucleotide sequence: TGTGCCACCAGGGGCTCTGGAAACACCATATATTTT.

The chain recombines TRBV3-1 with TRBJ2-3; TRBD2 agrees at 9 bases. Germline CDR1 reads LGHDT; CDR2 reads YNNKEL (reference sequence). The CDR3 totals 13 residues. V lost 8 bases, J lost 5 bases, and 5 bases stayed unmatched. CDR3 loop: CASCQLAGDTQYF. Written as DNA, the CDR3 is TGTGCCAGCTGTCAACTAGCGGGAGATACGCAGTATTTT.

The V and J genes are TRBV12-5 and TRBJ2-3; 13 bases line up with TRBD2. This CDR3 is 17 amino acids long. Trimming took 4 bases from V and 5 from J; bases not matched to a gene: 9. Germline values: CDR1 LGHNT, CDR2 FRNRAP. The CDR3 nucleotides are TGTGCTAGTGGTTCCGGACTAGCGGGAGATTCGGGAGATACGCAGTATTTT. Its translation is CASGSGLAGDSGDTQYF.

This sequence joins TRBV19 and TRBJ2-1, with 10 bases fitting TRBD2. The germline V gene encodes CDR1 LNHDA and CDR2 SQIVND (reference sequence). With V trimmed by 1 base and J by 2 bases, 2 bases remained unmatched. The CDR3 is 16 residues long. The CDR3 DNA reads TGTGCCAGTAGTATAGGTGGACTAGCGGCCTACAATGAGCAGTTCTTC. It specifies CASSIGGLAAYNEQFF.

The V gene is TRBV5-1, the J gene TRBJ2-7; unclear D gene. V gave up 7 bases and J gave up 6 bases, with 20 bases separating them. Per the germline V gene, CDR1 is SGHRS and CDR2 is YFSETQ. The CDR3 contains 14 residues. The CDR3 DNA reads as TGCGCCAGCGGCCCGAGTGGAGATTCGGTCGAGCAGTACTTC. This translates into CASGPSGDSVEQYF.

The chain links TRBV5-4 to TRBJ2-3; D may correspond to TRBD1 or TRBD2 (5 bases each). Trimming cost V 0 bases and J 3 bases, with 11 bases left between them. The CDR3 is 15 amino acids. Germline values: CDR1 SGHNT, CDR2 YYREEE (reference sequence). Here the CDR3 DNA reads TGTGCCAGCAGCTTGGTGGGACCGGTAACAGATACGCAGTATTTT. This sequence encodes CASSLVGPVTDTQYF.

The CDR3 is CASSEQVGYTF. As DNA, the CDR3 is TGTGCCAGCAGTGAACAAGTAGGCTACACCTTC. This rearrangement joins TRBV6-1 to TRBJ1-2, with D uncertain. With 2 bases removed from V and 8 bases from J, the gap between germline ends came to 6 bases. This CDR3 region has 11 residues. Germline V gives CDR1 MNHNS, CDR2 SASEGT.

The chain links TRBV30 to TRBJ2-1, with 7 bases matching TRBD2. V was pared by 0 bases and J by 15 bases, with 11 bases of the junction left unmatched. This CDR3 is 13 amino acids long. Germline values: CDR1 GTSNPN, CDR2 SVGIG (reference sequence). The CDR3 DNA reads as TGTGCCTGGAGTGTCGGAGCGGGACGGAGGTGGTTCTTC. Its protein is CAWSVGAGRRWFF.

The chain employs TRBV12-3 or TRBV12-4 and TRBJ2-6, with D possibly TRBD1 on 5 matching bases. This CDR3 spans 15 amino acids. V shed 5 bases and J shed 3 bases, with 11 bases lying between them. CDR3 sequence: CASSTRAFGANVLTF. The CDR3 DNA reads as TGTGCCAGCAGTACCAGGGCCTTTGGGGCCAACGTCCTGACTTTC.

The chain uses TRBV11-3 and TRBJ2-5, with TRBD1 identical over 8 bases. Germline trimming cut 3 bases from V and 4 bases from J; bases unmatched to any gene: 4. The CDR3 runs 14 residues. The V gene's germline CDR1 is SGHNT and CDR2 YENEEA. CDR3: CASSFRGRGETQYF. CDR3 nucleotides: TGTGCCAGCAGCTTCAGGGGGCGCGGAGAGACCCAGTACTTC.

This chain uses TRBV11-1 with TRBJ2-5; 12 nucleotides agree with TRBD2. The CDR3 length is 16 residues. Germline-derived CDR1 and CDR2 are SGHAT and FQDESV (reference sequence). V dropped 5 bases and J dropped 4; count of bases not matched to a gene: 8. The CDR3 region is CASSRTSGIHGETQYF. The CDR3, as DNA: TGTGCCAGCAGCCGGACTAGCGGGATCCATGGAGAGACCCAGTACTTC.

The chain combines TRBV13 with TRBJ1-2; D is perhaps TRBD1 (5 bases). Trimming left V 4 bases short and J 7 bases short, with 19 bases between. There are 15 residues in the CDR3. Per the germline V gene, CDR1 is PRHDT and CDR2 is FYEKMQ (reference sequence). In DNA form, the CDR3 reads TGTGCCAGCAGCTCCCAGGGCCTCACAAAATCTGGCTACACCTTC. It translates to CASSSQGLTKSGYTF. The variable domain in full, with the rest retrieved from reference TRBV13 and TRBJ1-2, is AAGVIQSPRHLIKEKRETATLKCYPIPRHDTVYWYQQGPGQDPQFLISFYEKMQSDKGSIPDRFSAQQFSDYHSELNMSSLELGDSALYFCASSSQGLTKSGYTFGSGTRLTVV.

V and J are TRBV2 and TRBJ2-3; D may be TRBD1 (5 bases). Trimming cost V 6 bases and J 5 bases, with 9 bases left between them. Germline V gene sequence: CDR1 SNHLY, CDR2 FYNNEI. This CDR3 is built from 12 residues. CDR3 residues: CASSVTGDTQYF. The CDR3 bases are TGTGCCAGCAGCGTAACAGGAGATACGCAGTATTTT.

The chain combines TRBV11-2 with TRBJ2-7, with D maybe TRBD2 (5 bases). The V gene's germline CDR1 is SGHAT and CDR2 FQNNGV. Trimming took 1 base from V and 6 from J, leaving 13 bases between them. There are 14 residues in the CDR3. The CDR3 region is CASSLGYRAAEQYF. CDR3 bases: TGTGCCAGCAGCTTAGGGTATCGAGCGGCCGAGCAGTACTTC.

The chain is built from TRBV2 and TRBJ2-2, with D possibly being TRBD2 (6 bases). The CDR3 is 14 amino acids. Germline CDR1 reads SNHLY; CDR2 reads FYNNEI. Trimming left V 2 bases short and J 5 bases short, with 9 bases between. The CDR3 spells CASSERRDTGELFF. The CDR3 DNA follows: TGTGCCAGCAGTGAACGGAGGGATACCGGGGAGCTGTTTTTT. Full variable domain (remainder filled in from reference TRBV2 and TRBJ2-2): EPEVTQTPSHQVTQMGQEVILRCVPISNHLYFYWYRQILGQKVEFLVSFYNNEISEKSEIFDDQFSVERPDGSNFTLKIRSTKLEDSAMYFCASSERRDTGELFFGEGSRLTVL.

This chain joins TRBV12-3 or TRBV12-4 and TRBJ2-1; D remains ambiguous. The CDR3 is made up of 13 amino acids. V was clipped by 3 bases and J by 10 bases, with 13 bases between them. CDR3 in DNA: TGTGCCAGCAGTTTCTCACGCGGAAAAGAGCAGTTCTTC. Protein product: CASSFSRGKEQFF.

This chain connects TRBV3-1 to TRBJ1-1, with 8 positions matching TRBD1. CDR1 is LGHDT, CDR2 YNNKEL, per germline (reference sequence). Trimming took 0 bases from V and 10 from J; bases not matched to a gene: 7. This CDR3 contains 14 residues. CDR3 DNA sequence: TGTGCCAGCAGCCAAGATCTTCGGACAGGGACAGCTTTCTTT. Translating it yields CASSQDLRTGTAFF.